This T cell receptor (beta chain) was sequenced for a study of T cell changes during pregnancy in multiple sclerosis. The V end was cut by 0 bases, the J end by 6 bases, with 14 bases between. The CDR3 consists of 14 residues. Per the germline V gene, CDR1 is GTSNPN and CDR2 is SVGIG (reference sequence). TCRdb's table, derived via immunoSEQ multiplex PCR, lists solely in-frame clones and lacks some. The sample has around 34,000 clones; approximately 90% are singletons. This specimen consisted of CD8+ T cells from peripheral blood mononuclear cells, obtained before pregnancy. The chain carries TRBV30 and TRBJ1-1; D ambiguous. The source is a female donor with multiple sclerosis, enrolled in a pregnancy study. The CDR3 sequence is CAWSVYSLGAEAFF. The CDR3, as DNA: TGTGCCTGGAGTGTATATTCCTTGGGCGCTGAAGCTTTCTTT.